This T cell receptor beta chain was identified in a study of molecular identifiers for immune sequencing clone quantification. Per the germline V gene, CDR1 is SEHNR and CDR2 is FQNEAQ (reference sequence). V was trimmed by 2 bases and J by 1 base, leaving 11 bases between them. The CDR3 has 16 residues. TCR libraries were built in bulk with a published protocol and specific TCR primers. Using its own MiXCR run on the PCR reads, TCRdb lists one record per CDR3 protein. The sample consists of about 40,000 distinct CDR3 sequences, about a quarter of them appearing once. This clonotype was detected ten times or more. Its antigen is undetermined. Findings and limits, study-wide: Spiked Jurkat TCR RNA equivalent to one cell was reportedly detectable in approximately 970,000 naive cells.

J is TRBJ2-2 and V is TRBV7-9; maybe TRBD1 (5 bases). Sequencing was performed on naive CD8+ T cells from blood, with Jurkat cell RNA spiked in. Subset noted: FACS-sorted CD8+CD4-CCR7+CD45RA+ naive T cells. This clonotype was obtained from a human donor in good health. Some libraries in this study had Jurkat cell RNA spiked in. In DNA, the CDR3 is TGTGCCAGCAGCTTAATAGGGGTCAAGAACACCGGGGAGCTGTTTTTT. Translation gives CASSLIGVKNTGELFF.